This T cell receptor (beta chain) was documented in a study of T cell responses to AZD1222 COVID-19 vaccine. The method was immunoSEQ multiplex PCR; TCRdb's version includes in-frame clones alone and lacks a portion of them. The profile shows approximately 150,000 clones, about 94% of them singletons. About this clone itself: What it recognizes is unknown.

Samples with a second dose at about 4 or about 12 weeks were pooled together. CDR3 length: 14 residues. Looked up from germline, CDR1 is LGHDT and CDR2 is YNNKEL (reference sequence). J gave up 1 base and V 4 bases, and 3 bases lay outside the gene matches. Study results and caveats: The study sampled repertoires only after the peak T cell response. Vaccine-related CD4 TCRs covered spike, predominating at 160-218 and 743-854. Of the AZD1222 recipients, only five to seven were seropositive at baseline.

Here the sequenced sample was peripheral blood, taken 28 days after the second AZD1222 dose. The TCR originated in an adult who received the AZD1222 COVID-19 vaccine. V gene TRBV3-1 (or the pseudogene TRBV3-2) combines with J gene TRBJ2-7; 8 bases agree with TRBD2. CDR3 in amino acids: CASSLAGPSYEQYF. CDR3 coding DNA: TGTGCCAGCAGCCTAGCGGGACCGTCCTACGAGCAGTACTTC.